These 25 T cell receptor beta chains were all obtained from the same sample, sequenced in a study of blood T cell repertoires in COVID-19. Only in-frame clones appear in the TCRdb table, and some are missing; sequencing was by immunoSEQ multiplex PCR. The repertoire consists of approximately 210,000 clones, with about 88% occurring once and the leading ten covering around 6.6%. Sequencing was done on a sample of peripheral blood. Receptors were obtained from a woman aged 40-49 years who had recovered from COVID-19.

The chain's CDR3 is CSPLRETDTQYF. In nucleotides, the CDR3 is TGCAGCCCCCTGCGGGAGACAGATACGCAGTATTTT. V and J are TRBV29-1 and TRBJ2-3, with 7 bases aligning to TRBD2. Trimming took 8 bases from V and 3 from J; bases not matched to a gene: 5. This CDR3 spans 12 amino acids. CDR1 and CDR2 from the germline V gene are SQVTM and ANQGSEA.

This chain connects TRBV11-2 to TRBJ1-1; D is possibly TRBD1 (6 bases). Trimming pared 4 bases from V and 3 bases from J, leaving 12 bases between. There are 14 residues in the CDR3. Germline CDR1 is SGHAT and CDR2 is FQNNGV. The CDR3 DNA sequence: TGTGCCAGCAGCTACAACAGGGCTGACACTGAAGCTTTCTTT. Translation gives CASSYNRADTEAFF. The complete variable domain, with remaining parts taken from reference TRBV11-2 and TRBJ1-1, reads EAGVAQSPRYKIIEKRQSVAFWCNPISGHATLYWYQQILGQGPKLLIQFQNNGVVDDSQLPKDRFSAERLKGVDSTLKIQPAKLEDSAVYLCASSYNRADTEAFFGQGTRLTVV.

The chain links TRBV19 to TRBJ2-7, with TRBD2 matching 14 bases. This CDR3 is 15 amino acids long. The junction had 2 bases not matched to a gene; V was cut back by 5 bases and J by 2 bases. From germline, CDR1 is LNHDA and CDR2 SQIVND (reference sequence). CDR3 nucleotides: TGTGCCAGTAGTCCGGGACTAGCGGGAGCCTACGAGCAGTACTTC. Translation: CASSPGLAGAYEQYF.

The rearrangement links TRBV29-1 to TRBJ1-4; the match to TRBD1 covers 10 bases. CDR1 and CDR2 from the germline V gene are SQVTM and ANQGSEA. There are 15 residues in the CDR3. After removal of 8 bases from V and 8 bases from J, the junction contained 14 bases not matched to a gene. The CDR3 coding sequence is TGCAGCTCCGTCGTGGAGACAGGGGGCGAGGAAAAACTGTTTTTT. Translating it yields CSSVVETGGEEKLFF.

CDR3 in amino acids: CASSLVEGPYEQYF. DNA for the CDR3: TGTGCCAGCAGCTTAGTCGAGGGTCCCTACGAGCAGTACTTC. This chain uses TRBV7-2 with TRBJ2-7; possibly TRBD2 for D (5 bases). V lost 1 base and J 2 bases, leaving 9 bases between the germline ends. There are 14 residues in the CDR3. Germline CDR1 and CDR2: SGHTA and FQGNSA.

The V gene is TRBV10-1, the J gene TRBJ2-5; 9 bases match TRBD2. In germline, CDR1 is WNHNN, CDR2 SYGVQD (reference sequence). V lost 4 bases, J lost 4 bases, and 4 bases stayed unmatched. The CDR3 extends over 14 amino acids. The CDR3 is CASSGGLAGETQYF. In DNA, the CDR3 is TGCGCCAGCAGTGGGGGACTAGCTGGAGAGACCCAGTACTTC.

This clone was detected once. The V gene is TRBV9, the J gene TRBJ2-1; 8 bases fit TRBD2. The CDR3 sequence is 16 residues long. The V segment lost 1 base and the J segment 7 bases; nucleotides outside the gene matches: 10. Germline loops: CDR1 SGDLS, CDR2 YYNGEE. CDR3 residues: CASSVRRLAPANEQFF. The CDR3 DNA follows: TGTGCCAGCAGCGTAAGGAGACTAGCGCCGGCGAATGAGCAGTTCTTC.

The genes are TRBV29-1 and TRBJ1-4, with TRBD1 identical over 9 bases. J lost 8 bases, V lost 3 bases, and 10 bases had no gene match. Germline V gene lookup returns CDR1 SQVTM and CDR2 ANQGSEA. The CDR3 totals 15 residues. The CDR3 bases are TGCAGCGTTGAGGGAATACAGGGGGCGCGAGAAAAACTGTTTTTT. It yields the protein CSVEGIQGAREKLFF.

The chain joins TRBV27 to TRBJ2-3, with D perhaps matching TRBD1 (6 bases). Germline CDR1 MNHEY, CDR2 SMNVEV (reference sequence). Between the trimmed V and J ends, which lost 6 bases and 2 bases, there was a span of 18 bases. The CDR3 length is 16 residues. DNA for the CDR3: TGTGCCAGCAGCCTGACCCCACAGGGAAACACAGATACGCAGTATTTT. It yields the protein CASSLTPQGNTDTQYF.

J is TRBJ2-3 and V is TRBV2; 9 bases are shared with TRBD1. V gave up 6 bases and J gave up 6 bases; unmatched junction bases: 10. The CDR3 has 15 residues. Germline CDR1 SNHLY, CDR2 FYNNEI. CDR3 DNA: TGTGCCAGCAGCCCCATGACAGGGGGGGCGGATACGCAGTATTTT. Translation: CASSPMTGGADTQYF.

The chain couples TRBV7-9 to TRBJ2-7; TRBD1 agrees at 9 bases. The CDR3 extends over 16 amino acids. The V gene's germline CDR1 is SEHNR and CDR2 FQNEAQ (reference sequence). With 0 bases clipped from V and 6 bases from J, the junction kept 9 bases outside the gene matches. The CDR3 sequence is CASSLANGTGYPEQYF. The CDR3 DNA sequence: TGTGCCAGCAGCTTAGCGAACGGGACAGGGTATCCCGAGCAGTACTTC.

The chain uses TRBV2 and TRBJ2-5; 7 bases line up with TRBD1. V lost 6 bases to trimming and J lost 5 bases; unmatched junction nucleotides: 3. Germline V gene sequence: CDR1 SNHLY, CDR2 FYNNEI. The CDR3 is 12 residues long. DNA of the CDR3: TGTGCCAGCAGCGAACAGGGGGAGACCCAGTACTTC. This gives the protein CASSEQGETQYF. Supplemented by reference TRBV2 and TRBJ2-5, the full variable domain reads EPEVTQTPSHQVTQMGQEVILRCVPISNHLYFYWYRQILGQKVEFLVSFYNNEISEKSEIFDDQFSVERPDGSNFTLKIRSTKLEDSAMYFCASSEQGETQYFGPGTRLLVL.

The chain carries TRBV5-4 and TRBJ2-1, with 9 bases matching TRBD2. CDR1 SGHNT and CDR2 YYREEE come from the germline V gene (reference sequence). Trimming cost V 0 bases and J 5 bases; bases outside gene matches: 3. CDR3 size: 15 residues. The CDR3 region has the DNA TGTGCCAGCAGCTTGGCATTAGCGGGAGACAATGAGCAGTTCTTC. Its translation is CASSLALAGDNEQFF.

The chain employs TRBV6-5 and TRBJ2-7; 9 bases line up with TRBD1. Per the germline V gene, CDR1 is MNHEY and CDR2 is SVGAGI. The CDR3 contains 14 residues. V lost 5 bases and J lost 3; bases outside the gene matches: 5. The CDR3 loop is CASSQGQGFYEQYF. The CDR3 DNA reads TGTGCCAGCAGTCAGGGACAGGGCTTCTACGAGCAGTACTTC.

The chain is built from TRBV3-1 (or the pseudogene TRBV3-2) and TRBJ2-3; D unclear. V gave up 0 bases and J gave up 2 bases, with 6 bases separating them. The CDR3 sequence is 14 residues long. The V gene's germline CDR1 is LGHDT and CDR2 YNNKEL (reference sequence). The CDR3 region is CASSQDTYTDTQYF. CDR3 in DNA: TGTGCCAGCAGCCAAGATACATACACAGATACGCAGTATTTT.

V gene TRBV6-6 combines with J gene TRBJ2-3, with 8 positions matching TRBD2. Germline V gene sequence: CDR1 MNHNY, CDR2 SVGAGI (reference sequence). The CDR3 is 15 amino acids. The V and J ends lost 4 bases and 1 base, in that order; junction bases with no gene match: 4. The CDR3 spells CASSSQAGGTDTQYF. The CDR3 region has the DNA TGTGCCAGCAGTTCCCAAGCGGGGGGCACAGATACGCAGTATTTT.

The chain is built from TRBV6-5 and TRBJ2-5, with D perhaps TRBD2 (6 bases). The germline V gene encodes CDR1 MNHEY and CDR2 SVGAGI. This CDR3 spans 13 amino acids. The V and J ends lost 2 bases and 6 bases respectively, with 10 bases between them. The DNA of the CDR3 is TGTGCCAGCAGTTACCCGGGGACTCAGACCCAGTACTTC. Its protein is CASSYPGTQTQYF.

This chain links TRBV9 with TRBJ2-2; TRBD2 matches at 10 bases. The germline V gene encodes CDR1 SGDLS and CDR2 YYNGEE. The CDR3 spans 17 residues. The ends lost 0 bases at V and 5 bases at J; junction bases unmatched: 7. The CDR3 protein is CASSVGSGRALTGELFF. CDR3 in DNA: TGTGCCAGCAGCGTAGGCAGCGGGAGGGCTTTGACCGGGGAGCTGTTTTTT.

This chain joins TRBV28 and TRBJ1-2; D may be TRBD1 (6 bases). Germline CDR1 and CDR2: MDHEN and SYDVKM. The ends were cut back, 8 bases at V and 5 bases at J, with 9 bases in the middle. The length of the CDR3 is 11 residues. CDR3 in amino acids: CASGTKYGYTF. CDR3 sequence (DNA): TGTGCCAGCGGGACAAAGTATGGCTACACCTTC.

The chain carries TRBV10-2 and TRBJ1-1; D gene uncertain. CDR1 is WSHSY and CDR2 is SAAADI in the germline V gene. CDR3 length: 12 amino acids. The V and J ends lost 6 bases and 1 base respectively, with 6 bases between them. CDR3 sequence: CASSPGNTEAFF. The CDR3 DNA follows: TGCGCCAGCAGCCCAGGGAACACTGAAGCTTTCTTT.

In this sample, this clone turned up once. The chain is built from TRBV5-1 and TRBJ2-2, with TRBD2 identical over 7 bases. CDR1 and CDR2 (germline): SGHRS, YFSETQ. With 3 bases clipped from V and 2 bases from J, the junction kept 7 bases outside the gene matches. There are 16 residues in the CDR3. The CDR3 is CASSSTGTTNTGELFF. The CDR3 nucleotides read TGCGCCAGCAGCTCCACCGGGACTACTAACACCGGGGAGCTGTTTTTT. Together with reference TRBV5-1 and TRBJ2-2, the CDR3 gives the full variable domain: KAGVTQTPRYLIKTRGQQVTLSCSPISGHRSVSWYQQTPGQGLQFLFEYFSETQRNKGNFPGRFSGRQFSNSRSEMNVSTLELGDSALYLCASSSTGTTNTGELFFGEGSRLTVL.

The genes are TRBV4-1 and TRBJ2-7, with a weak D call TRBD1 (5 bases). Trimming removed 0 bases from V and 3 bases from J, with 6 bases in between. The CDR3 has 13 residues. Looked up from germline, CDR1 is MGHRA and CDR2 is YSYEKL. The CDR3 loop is CASSQETGYEQYF. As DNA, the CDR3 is TGCGCCAGCAGCCAAGAAACAGGCTACGAGCAGTACTTC.

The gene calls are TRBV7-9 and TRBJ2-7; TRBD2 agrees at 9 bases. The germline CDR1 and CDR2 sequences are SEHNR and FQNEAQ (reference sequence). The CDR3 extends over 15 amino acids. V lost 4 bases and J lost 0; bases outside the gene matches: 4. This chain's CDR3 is CASSSLAGPSYEQYF. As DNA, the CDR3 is TGTGCCAGCAGCTCTCTAGCGGGGCCCTCCTACGAGCAGTACTTC.

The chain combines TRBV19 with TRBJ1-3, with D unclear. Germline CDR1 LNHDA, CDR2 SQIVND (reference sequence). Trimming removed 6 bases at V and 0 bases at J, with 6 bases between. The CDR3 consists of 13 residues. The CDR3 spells CASRYSSGNTIYF. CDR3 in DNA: TGTGCCAGTAGGTATAGCTCTGGAAACACCATATATTTT.

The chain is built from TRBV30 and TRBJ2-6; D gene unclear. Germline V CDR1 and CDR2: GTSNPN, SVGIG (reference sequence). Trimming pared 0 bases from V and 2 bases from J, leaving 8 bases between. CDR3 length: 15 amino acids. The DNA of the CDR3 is TGTGCCTGGAGTGTACACAGAGCTGGGGCCAACGTCCTGACTTTC. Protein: CAWSVHRAGANVLTF.